The 10 T cell receptor beta chains listed next were all sequenced from one sample in a study of T cells after yellow fever vaccination. TCRdb reanalysed the 5' RACE reads using MiXCR and keeps one entry per CDR3 protein. Here the sample spans hundreds of thousands of distinct CDR3 sequences, about 17% being singletons. The source material was PBMCs, sampled roughly 5 days after the first yellow fever vaccination. The source is a man younger than 35 who received the YFV17D yellow fever vaccine.

Ten or more counts support this clonotype. This chain connects TRBV7-9 to TRBJ1-4, with D perhaps TRBD1 (6 bases). CDR1 is SEHNR, CDR2 FQNEAQ, per germline (reference sequence). The V end was cut by 1 base, the J end by 1 base, with 10 bases between. The CDR3 runs 16 residues. The CDR3 loop reads CASSLGFRGTNEKLFF. In nucleotides, the CDR3 is TGTGCCAGCAGCTTAGGTTTCAGGGGAACTAATGAAAAACTGTTTTTT.

This clonotype was detected only a few times. The CDR3 sequence: CASSFYASNTEAFF. DNA for the CDR3: TGTGCCAGCAGCTTCTATGCATCTAACACTGAAGCTTTCTTT. This sequence joins TRBV7-2 and TRBJ1-1; no clear D. The V gene's germline CDR1 is SGHTA and CDR2 FQGNSA. This CDR3 has 14 residues. V was cut by 3 bases and J by 2 bases, with 10 bases left in between.

J is TRBJ2-7 and V is TRBV7-2, with no clear D. There are 14 residues in the CDR3. Deletions cut 5 bases from V and 1 base from J, with 12 bases between. The V gene's germline CDR1 is SGHTA and CDR2 FQGNSA. The CDR3 reads CASSAQDGSYEQYF. The CDR3 nucleotides are TGTGCCAGCAGCGCCCAGGACGGATCCTACGAGCAGTACTTC.

This clonotype was seen at least ten times. The chain is built from TRBV12-3 or TRBV12-4 and TRBJ1-1; D not certain. The CDR3 covers 13 residues. The V end lost 3 bases, the J end lost 6 bases, and 11 bases lay between the germline ends. The CDR3 reads CASSFAGSAEAFF. DNA for the CDR3: TGTGCCAGCAGTTTTGCCGGCAGCGCTGAAGCTTTCTTT.

This clonotype has only a few counts. The chain is built from TRBV3-1 and TRBJ2-2, with no clear D. The CDR3 spans 14 residues. Germline V lookup: CDR1 LGHDT, CDR2 YNNKEL (reference sequence). V lost 0 bases to trimming and J lost 5 bases, with 7 bases between them. The CDR3 DNA sequence: TGTGCCAGCAGCCAAGATTCCGGGACCGGGGAGCTGTTTTTT. This gives the protein CASSQDSGTGELFF.

This clonotype came up a few times. The rearrangement uses TRBV24-1 and TRBJ2-2; D might be TRBD2 (6 bases). From germline, CDR1 is KGHDR and CDR2 SFDVKD. The V gene lost 5 bases and the J gene lost 5 bases, with 8 bases spanning the gap. The CDR3 totals 13 residues. The DNA for the CDR3 is TGTGCCACCAGTGCGGGGGTTACCGGGGAGCTGTTTTTT. This translates into CATSAGVTGELFF.

The chain joins TRBV10-1 to TRBJ2-2; no clear D gene. The V and J ends lost 6 bases and 5 bases respectively, with 10 bases between them. The CDR3 consists of 13 residues. Germline V lookup: CDR1 WNHNN, CDR2 SYGVQD (reference sequence). The CDR3 loop reads CASREHWTGELFF. In DNA form, the CDR3 reads TGCGCCAGCAGGGAACACTGGACCGGGGAGCTGTTTTTT.

This clonotype was observed a few times. V gene TRBV28 combines with J gene TRBJ2-1; no reliable D call. V was pared by 1 base and J by 5 bases, with 3 bases between. The CDR3 length is 12 residues. The germline V gene has CDR1 MDHEN and CDR2 SYDVKM. CDR3 sequence reads: CASSLSDNEQFF. The CDR3 coding sequence is TGTGCCAGCAGTTTATCTGACAATGAGCAGTTCTTC.

The chain couples TRBV7-2 to TRBJ2-2; the match to TRBD2 covers 9 bases. The CDR3 spans 16 residues. The trim removed 2 bases at V and 6 bases at J, leaving 7 bases unmatched. Germline CDR1 SGHTA, CDR2 FQGNSA. DNA for the CDR3: TGTGCCAGCAGCTTAAATGCGGGGGGGCTTTCCGGGGAGCTGTTTTTT. Its translation is CASSLNAGGLSGELFF.

V and J are TRBV4-2 and TRBJ1-1; weak D call: TRBD1 (6 bases). The germline V gene has CDR1 LGHNA and CDR2 YNFKEQ. Trimming removed 0 bases at V and 2 bases at J, with 13 bases between. There are 16 residues in the CDR3. The CDR3 loop reads CASSQDRGTYNTEAFF. The CDR3 nucleotides are TGTGCCAGCAGCCAAGATCGGGGGACATATAACACTGAAGCTTTCTTT.